The clone carrying this T cell receptor beta chain was counted once. With V trimmed by 6 bases and J by 7 bases, 9 bases remained unmatched. The CDR3 is 14 amino acids. Germline CDR1 DFQATT, CDR2 SNEGSKA (reference sequence). The entry originates in a study of post-analysis software for immune sequencing data. Researchers reported that TCR beta cDNA libraries carried unique molecular identifiers. TCRdb re-called the PCR reads with MiXCR, one entry per CDR3 protein. The sample contains about 160,000 distinct CDR3 sequences, under 40% of which appear only once. The source is a girl aged 5-17 years with multiple sclerosis. The rearrangement uses TRBV20-1 and TRBJ2-2; TRBD2 matches at 9 bases. This specimen consisted of blood, obtained after autologous hematopoietic stem cell transplantation. The chain's CDR3 is CSAPTSGYIGELFF. CDR3 in DNA: TGCAGTGCCCCGACTAGCGGATACATCGGGGAGCTGTTTTTT.